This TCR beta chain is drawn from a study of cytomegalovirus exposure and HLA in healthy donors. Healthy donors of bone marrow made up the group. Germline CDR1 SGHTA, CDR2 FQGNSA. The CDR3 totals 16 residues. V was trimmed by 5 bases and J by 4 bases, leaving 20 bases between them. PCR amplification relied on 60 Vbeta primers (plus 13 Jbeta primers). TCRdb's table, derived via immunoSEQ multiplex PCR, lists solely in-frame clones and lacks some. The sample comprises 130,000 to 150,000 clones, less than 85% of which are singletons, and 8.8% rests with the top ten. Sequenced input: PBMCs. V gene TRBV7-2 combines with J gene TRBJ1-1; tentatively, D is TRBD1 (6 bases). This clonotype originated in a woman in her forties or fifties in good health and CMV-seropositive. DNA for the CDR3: TGTGCCAGCAGCCCCACTACAGGGCGTCGGGGCACTGAAGCTTTCTTT. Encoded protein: CASSPTTGRRGTEAFF.